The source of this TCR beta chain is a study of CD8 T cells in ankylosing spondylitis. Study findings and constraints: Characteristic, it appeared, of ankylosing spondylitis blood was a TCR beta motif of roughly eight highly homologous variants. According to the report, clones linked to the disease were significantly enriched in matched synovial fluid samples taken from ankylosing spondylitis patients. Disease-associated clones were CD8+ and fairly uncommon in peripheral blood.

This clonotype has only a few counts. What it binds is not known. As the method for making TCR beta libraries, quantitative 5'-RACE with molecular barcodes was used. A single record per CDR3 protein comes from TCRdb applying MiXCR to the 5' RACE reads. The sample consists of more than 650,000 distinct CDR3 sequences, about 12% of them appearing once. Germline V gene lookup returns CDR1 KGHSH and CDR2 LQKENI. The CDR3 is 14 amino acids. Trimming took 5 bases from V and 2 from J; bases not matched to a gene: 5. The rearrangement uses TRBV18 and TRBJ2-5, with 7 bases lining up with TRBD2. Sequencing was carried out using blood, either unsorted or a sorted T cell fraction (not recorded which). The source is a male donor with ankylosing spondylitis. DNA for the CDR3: TGTGCCAGCTCAAGTTCTAGCGGACAAGAGACCCAGTACTTC. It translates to CASSSSSGQETQYF. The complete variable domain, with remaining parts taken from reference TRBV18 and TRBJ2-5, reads NAGVMQNPRHLVRRRGQEARLRCSPMKGHSHVYWYRQLPEEGLKFMVYLQKENIIDESGMPKERFSAEFPKEGPSILRIQQVVRGDSAAYFCASSSSSGQETQYFGPGTRLLVL.